This is a list of T cell receptor beta chains from one sample in a study of blood T cell repertoires in COVID-19. Only in-frame clones appear in the TCRdb table, and some are missing; sequencing was by immunoSEQ multiplex PCR. The data contain 90,000 to 120,000 clones, over 75% of them singletons. Sequenced sample: peripheral blood. The receptor set was obtained from a man aged 70-80 years with active or convalescent COVID-19. CDR3s include the opening cysteine and the closing phenylalanine or tryptophan. A D gene is named only where the DNA matches it firmly. The size of a clone is reported for some rows only, either as once, few or many, or as a class for expanded clones.

CDR3 DNA | CDR3 protein | V gene | clone size | D gene | J gene
TGTGCCACCAGCAAAGCGAGGACAGCGTACAATGAGCAGTTCTTC | CATSKARTAYNEQFF | TRBV24-1 | few | - | TRBJ2-1
TGTGCCAGCAGTTACGTACCCGGCACTGAAGCTTTCTTT | CASSYVPGTEAFF | TRBV6-6 | - | - | TRBJ1-1
TGTGCCAGCAGCCCTCGGGCGAGCGGTAGCACAGATACGCAGTATTTT | CASSPRASGSTDTQYF | TRBV7-9 | - | - | TRBJ2-3
TGTGCCAGCAGGGAGGGCTCGGCCTACGAGCAGTACTTC | CASREGSAYEQYF | TRBV28 | - | - | TRBJ2-7
TGTGCCAGCAGTGAAGGGACAGCTAACCATCAGCCCCAGCATTTT | CASSEGTANHQPQHF | TRBV25-1 | - | TRBD1 | TRBJ1-5
TGTGCCACCAGTGGGGGACAGGGGCAGCCCCAGCATTTT | CATSGGQGQPQHF | TRBV24-1 | - | TRBD1 | TRBJ1-5
TGTGCCAGCAGTTACTCGGGACAGGACAACTCCTACGAGCAGTACTTC | CASSYSGQDNSYEQYF | TRBV6-2/TRBV6-3 | - | TRBD1 | TRBJ2-7
TGTGCCAGCAGCTCCCGACAGGGCCATGAGCAGTTCTTC | CASSSRQGHEQFF | TRBV9 | - | TRBD1 | TRBJ2-1
TGCGCCAGCAGCCGCCCTAGCGGGGGGGCCGAGACCGGGGAGCTGTTTTTT | CASSRPSGGAETGELFF | TRBV5-1 | - | TRBD2 | TRBJ2-2
TGTGCCAGCAGTCCGCGGGACAGTTCGAACTATGGCTACACCTTC | CASSPRDSSNYGYTF | TRBV6-5 | - | TRBD1 | TRBJ1-2
TGTGCCAGCAGCTTAAACAGGGCCGCAGGCGAGCAGTACTTC | CASSLNRAAGEQYF | TRBV7-8 | - | - | TRBJ2-7
TGCGCCAGCAGCTTGGCCCTAGCGGGATACAATGAGCAGTTCTTC | CASSLALAGYNEQFF | TRBV5-1 | - | TRBD2 | TRBJ2-1
TGCGCCAGCAGCTTGGGTTCCCCGGGGACCGGGGAGCTGTTTTTT | CASSLGSPGTGELFF | TRBV5-1 | - | - | TRBJ2-2
TGTGCCAGCAGCAGGGACGGTAATTCACCCCTCCACTTT | CASSRDGNSPLHF | TRBV7-9 | - | - | TRBJ1-6
TGCGCCAGCAGCTTGGGGACAGGGGCCAACGTCCTGACTTTC | CASSLGTGANVLTF | TRBV5-1 | - | - | TRBJ2-6
TGTGCCATCGCAAAAACTAGTGAGCAGTTCTTC | CAIAKTSEQFF | TRBV10-3 | - | - | TRBJ2-1
TGTGCCAGCAGCTGGGACAGGTTGAACACTGAAGCTTTCTTT | CASSWDRLNTEAFF | TRBV7-6 | - | TRBD1 | TRBJ1-1
TGTGCCACCAGTGTGGGGAGAGCAACTAATGAAAAACTGTTTTTT | CATSVGRATNEKLFF | TRBV24-1 | few | - | TRBJ1-4
TGTGCCAGCAGCCAAGGGCAGAACAACGGGGAGCTGTTTTTT | CASSQGQNNGELFF | TRBV3-1/TRBV3-2 | - | - | TRBJ2-2